This T cell receptor beta chain comes out of a study of PD-L1 blockade in urothelial cancer. Whole-study context: Among blood samples, the median T cell count was roughly 150,000.

This sample's time point: pretreatment peripheral blood. This table comes from immunoSEQ multiplex PCR, and its TCRdb copy is limited to in-frame clones, with some not included. The profile shows approximately 47,000 clones, 82% of them singletons. This CDR3 region has 16 residues. V was pared by 4 bases and J by 2 bases, with 15 bases between. The germline CDR1 and CDR2 sequences are MDHEN and SYDVKM. Sequenced here: PBMCs, sampled around atezolizumab (anti-PD-L1) treatment. This TCR was recovered from a man between 45 and 60 years old with urothelial cancer. V is TRBV28 and J is TRBJ1-5; perhaps TRBD1 as D (6 bases). The CDR3 sequence: CASSSPLGGGNQPQHF. CDR3 in DNA: TGTGCCAGCAGTTCACCCCTAGGGGGGGGCAATCAGCCCCAGCATTTT.